This TCR beta chain came from a study of cytomegalovirus exposure and HLA in healthy donors. The donors were healthy bone marrow donors. Germline V gene data show CDR1 as SNHLY and CDR2 as FYNNEI. With V trimmed by 6 bases and J by 5 bases, 19 bases remained unmatched. The CDR3 covers 19 residues. Of note for this clone: The target antigen is unknown.

Findings of the study overall: What a later analysis reportedly showed was that an Asian-associated ancestry cluster had fewer N-insertions than the roughly 670-donor mean. Using the classifier, cytomegalovirus status was reportedly diagnosed with high specificity and sensitivity.

Primers: 60 Vbeta forward and 13 Jbeta reverse. The protocol was immunoSEQ multiplex PCR, while the TCRdb copy is restricted to in-frame clones and leaves out a portion. The sample has 100,000 to 150,000 clones, 10% to 13% seen once. Sequenced sample: PBMCs. This receptor was taken from a woman between 18 and 30 years old in good health and CMV-seropositive. This chain links TRBV2 with TRBJ1-6; 7 nucleotides match TRBD1. The CDR3 loop is CASRGDRDTPGGNNSPLHF. The CDR3 DNA is TGTGCCAGCAGGGGGGATCGGGACACACCAGGGGGTAATAATTCACCCCTCCACTTT.